Below, 15 T cell receptor beta chains from the same sample are listed, as sequenced in a study of blood T cell dynamics during melanoma immunotherapy. Time point noted: pre-treatment baseline. Generated by immunoSEQ multiplex PCR, the TCRdb table keeps only in-frame clones and is missing some. Of a few thousand clones listed, around 97% were seen once; the top ten hold about 1.7%. The specimen comprised effector memory CD8+ T cells from blood, sampled from a patient treated with checkpoint blockade. These receptors came from a human donor with melanoma.

As for this clone: The junction shows a germline mismatch at one end, possibly a read error. J is TRBJ2-1 and V is TRBV5-6, with 8 bases that match TRBD2. Looked up from germline, CDR1 is SGHDT and CDR2 is YYEEEE. The CDR3 extends over 16 amino acids. Here the CDR3 reads CASSLTGTRFTAEQLF. The CDR3 DNA reads as TGTGCCAGCAGCTTGACCGGGACTAGATTCACGGCTGAGCAGCTCTTC.

This rearrangement joins TRBV2 to TRBJ1-5; D is undetermined. The V gene's germline CDR1 is SNHLY and CDR2 FYNNEI. Trimming took off 0 bases at V and 0 bases at J, with 15 bases between the two ends. The CDR3 runs to 18 residues. CDR3 in DNA: TGTGCCAGCAGTGAAGCGGGGTATATCTTATTTAGCAATCAGCCCCAGCATTTT. Protein: CASSEAGYILFSNQPQHF.

This chain connects TRBV4-2 to TRBJ1-1, with 12 bases matching TRBD1. Germline CDR1 and CDR2: LGHNA and YNFKEQ. J was trimmed by 8 bases and V by 0 bases; bases with no gene match: 13. CDR3 length: 18 residues. CDR3 bases: TGTGCCAGCAGCCAAGACGCTCACGGGACAGGGGGCGAAAGGGAAGCTTTCTTT. The encoded protein is CASSQDAHGTGGEREAFF.

This clone was picked up one time. V is TRBV6-4 and J is TRBJ2-5; 11 nucleotides match TRBD1. The CDR3 runs to 16 residues. The J segment lost 4 bases and the V segment lost 7 bases, leaving 11 bases of the junction unmatched. The germline V gene has CDR1 MRHNA and CDR2 SNTAGT. CDR3: CASNRTGGSLGETQYF. DNA for the CDR3: TGTGCCAGCAATCGGACAGGGGGCTCGTTGGGAGAGACCCAGTACTTC.

This chain connects TRBV2 to TRBJ2-2; 9 bases line up with TRBD2. With V trimmed by 0 bases and J by 0 bases, 5 bases remained unmatched. This CDR3 region has 18 residues. Germline V lookup: CDR1 SNHLY, CDR2 FYNNEI. The CDR3 DNA reads as TGTGCCAGCAGTGAAGCGTGGGTAGCGGGGGCGAACACCGGGGAGCTGTTTTTT. Translating gives CASSEAWVAGANTGELFF.

This chain connects TRBV9 to TRBJ1-3; D unclear. The CDR3 totals 16 residues. The V and J ends lost 4 bases and 0 bases respectively, with 14 bases between them. The germline V gene encodes CDR1 SGDLS and CDR2 YYNGEE. The CDR3: CASSSNIRTSGNTIYF. In nucleotides, the CDR3 is TGTGCCAGCAGCTCCAACATTCGGACCTCTGGAAACACCATATATTTT.

The CDR3 spells CASSQDGDPSYEQYF. The CDR3 DNA is TGCGCCAGCAGCCAAGATGGAGACCCCTCCTACGAGCAGTACTTC. The chain couples TRBV4-1 to TRBJ2-5, with D unclear. The J call is in doubt because the DNA end fits TRBJ2-7 better. Germline V lookup: CDR1 MGHRA, CDR2 YSYEKL. CDR3 size: 15 residues.

V usage is TRBV9 and J usage is TRBJ2-1, with 14 bases identical to TRBD2. Germline assignment: CDR1 SGDLS and CDR2 YYNGEE. The length of the CDR3 is 17 residues. With V trimmed by 2 bases and J by 8 bases, 9 bases remained unmatched. In nucleotides, the CDR3 is TGTGCCAGCAGCGTCGGGACTAGCGGGAGACACGGGTATGAGCAGTTCTTC. This gives the protein CASSVGTSGRHGYEQFF.

The chain employs TRBV7-6 and TRBJ1-6; 7 nucleotides match TRBD1. This CDR3 region has 18 residues. The V gene end was trimmed by 5 bases and the J gene end by 0 bases; junction bases not matched to a gene: 10. Germline assignment: CDR1 SGHVS and CDR2 FNYEAQ. The CDR3 region has the DNA TGTGCCAGCAGCGCCGAAACAGGGGTCGGCTCCTATAATTCACCCCTCCACTTT. It codes for CASSAETGVGSYNSPLHF. Based on the CDR3 plus reference TRBV7-6 and TRBJ1-6, the full variable domain is GAGVSQSPRYKVTKRGQDVALRCDPISGHVSLYWYRQALGQGPEFLTYFNYEAQQDKSGLPNDRFSAERPEGSISTLTIQRTEQRDSAMYRCASSAETGVGSYNSPLHFGNGTRLTVT.

The genes are TRBV7-9 and TRBJ2-1; D ambiguous. V was shortened by 3 bases and J by 12 bases, with 15 bases between the two germline ends. CDR1 SEHNR and CDR2 FQNEAQ come from the germline V gene (reference sequence). The CDR3 sequence is 13 residues long. The CDR3 reads CASSFISAPGQFF. In nucleotides, the CDR3 is TGTGCCAGCAGCTTTATTTCTGCCCCTGGGCAGTTCTTC.

This clone has just a few counts. The chain uses TRBV10-1 and TRBJ2-1, with D tentatively TRBD2 (6 bases). V shed 2 bases and J shed 4 bases, with 9 bases lying between them. CDR1 and CDR2 from the germline V gene are WNHNN and SYGVQD (reference sequence). The CDR3 runs to 14 residues. CDR3 in DNA: TGCGCCAGCAGTGAGGGAGGGAGTTACAATGAGCAGTTCTTC. As protein: CASSEGGSYNEQFF.

The chain links TRBV11-2 to TRBJ2-7; a weak D match, TRBD1 (6 bases). Germline assignment: CDR1 SGHAT and CDR2 FQNNGV. The CDR3 spans 16 residues. The ends were cut back, 5 bases at V and 2 bases at J, with 19 bases in the middle. In DNA, the CDR3 is TGTGCCAGCAGCGACCCCGGGACAACGGCAACCTACGAGCAGTACTTC. Its translation is CASSDPGTTATYEQYF. Full variable domain (missing parts from reference TRBV11-2 and TRBJ2-7): EAGVAQSPRYKIIEKRQSVAFWCNPISGHATLYWYQQILGQGPKLLIQFQNNGVVDDSQLPKDRFSAERLKGVDSTLKIQPAKLEDSAVYLCASSDPGTTATYEQYFGPGTRLTVT.

This chain connects TRBV13 to TRBJ2-5, with 7 bases fitting TRBD2. J gave up 3 bases and V 5 bases, and 12 bases lay outside the gene matches. Germline CDR1 is PRHDT and CDR2 is FYEKMQ (reference sequence). The CDR3 has 16 residues. The CDR3 DNA sequence: TGTGCCAGCAGCCCTTCCCCTAGCGGTAAAGAAGAGACCCAGTACTTC. Residues: CASSPSPSGKEETQYF.

This clone was detected only once. The chain employs TRBV6-5 and TRBJ1-1; D gene ambiguous. The V end was cut by 6 bases, the J end by 4 bases, with 12 bases between. CDR1 and CDR2 from the germline V gene are MNHEY and SVGAGI. The CDR3 is made up of 13 amino acids. The CDR3 loop reads CASRPRGGTEAFF. Here the CDR3 DNA reads TGTGCCAGCAGGCCCCGGGGAGGCACTGAAGCTTTCTTT.

This chain joins TRBV2 and TRBJ1-2, with 9 nucleotides matching TRBD1. With V trimmed by 10 bases and J by 5 bases, 14 bases remained unmatched. The CDR3 sequence is 15 residues long. Germline values: CDR1 SNHLY, CDR2 FYNNEI. The CDR3 DNA is TGTGCCACCTCAACAGGACAGGGGCATGGGTATGGCTACACCTTC. Amino acid sequence: CATSTGQGHGYGYTF.